The 7 T cell receptor beta chains reported below all come from one sample, sequenced in a study of response to subunit inactivated influenza vaccine. TCRdb reprocessed the RT-PCR reads via MiXCR and lists one record per CDR3 protein. Here the sample spans fewer than 750,000 distinct CDR3 sequences, approximately 15% being singletons. The sequencing here drew on PBMCs from blood, taken 11 to 12 days after vaccination. These receptors were collected from a man aged 50 to 59 who received an inactivated influenza vaccine.

The chain combines TRBV7-9 with TRBJ2-7; D is possibly TRBD1 or TRBD2 (5 bases each). Germline loops: CDR1 SEHNR, CDR2 FQNEAQ (reference sequence). CDR3 size: 11 residues. V lost 7 bases to trimming and J lost 9 bases, with 13 bases between them. CDR3 in DNA: TGTGCCAGCACCGGGGTAGGGGCGCAGTACTTC. It yields the protein CASTGVGAQYF.

This clonotype was observed a few times. The rearrangement uses TRBV29-1 and TRBJ1-2, with 7 bases that match TRBD1. Germline trimming cut 8 bases from V and 2 bases from J; bases unmatched to any gene: 8. CDR3 length equals 13 residues. Germline values: CDR1 SQVTM, CDR2 ANQGSEA. The CDR3 sequence: CSSVTGDNYGYTF. The CDR3 DNA reads as TGCAGCTCCGTAACAGGGGACAACTATGGCTACACCTTC.

This clonotype was counted a few times. The chain couples TRBV5-1 to TRBJ1-2, with D unresolved. CDR3 length equals 14 residues. V was shortened by 0 bases and J by 7 bases, with 13 bases between the two germline ends. CDR1 SGHRS and CDR2 YFSETQ come from the germline V gene. The chain's CDR3 is CASSLGQAEGGYTF. Written as DNA, the CDR3 is TGCGCCAGCAGCTTGGGGCAGGCCGAAGGTGGCTACACCTTC.

The chain employs TRBV5-1 and TRBJ1-2; 9 bases fit TRBD1. The ends lost 4 bases at V and 2 bases at J; junction bases unmatched: 6. CDR3 length: 15 residues. Germline CDR1 SGHRS, CDR2 YFSETQ. CDR3 sequence (DNA): TGCGCCAGCAGCCTACAGGGGGCAGAGAACTATGGCTACACCTTC. Translated, it gives CASSLQGAENYGYTF. The full variable domain, in which reference TRBV5-1 and TRBJ1-2 provide the parts outside the CDR3, is KAGVTQTPRYLIKTRGQQVTLSCSPISGHRSVSWYQQTPGQGLQFLFEYFSETQRNKGNFPGRFSGRQFSNSRSEMNVSTLELGDSALYLCASSLQGAENYGYTFGSGTRLTVV.

This clonotype was found a few times. Sequence at one end of the junction differs from germline and may be a read error. V and J are TRBV18 and TRBJ2-7, with TRBD1 matching over 8 bases. CDR1 and CDR2 from the germline V gene are KGHSH and LQKENI. The CDR3 sequence is 12 residues long. The CDR3 is CASSPGTGSWFF. The CDR3, as DNA: TGTGCCAGCTCACCCGGGACAGGTTCTTGGTTTTTC.

A few counts support this clonotype. The chain is built from TRBV7-6 and TRBJ1-3; D perhaps matches TRBD1 (5 bases). CDR1 SGHVS and CDR2 FNYEAQ come from the germline V gene. V was pared by 1 base and J by 2 bases, with 12 bases between. This CDR3 contains 16 residues. The CDR3: CASSLGDPGTGNTIYF. CDR3 in DNA: TGTGCCAGCAGCTTAGGGGACCCCGGCACTGGAAACACCATATATTTT.

The chain uses TRBV7-6 and TRBJ2-2, with 10 nucleotides matching TRBD1. The germline gives CDR1 SGHVS, CDR2 FNYEAQ. J gave up 6 bases and V 5 bases, and 9 bases lay outside the gene matches. This CDR3 contains 16 residues. CDR3 coding DNA: TGTGCCAGCAGCAGCCGACAGGGGGCGTTGGCCGGGGAGCTGTTTTTT. As protein: CASSSRQGALAGELFF.